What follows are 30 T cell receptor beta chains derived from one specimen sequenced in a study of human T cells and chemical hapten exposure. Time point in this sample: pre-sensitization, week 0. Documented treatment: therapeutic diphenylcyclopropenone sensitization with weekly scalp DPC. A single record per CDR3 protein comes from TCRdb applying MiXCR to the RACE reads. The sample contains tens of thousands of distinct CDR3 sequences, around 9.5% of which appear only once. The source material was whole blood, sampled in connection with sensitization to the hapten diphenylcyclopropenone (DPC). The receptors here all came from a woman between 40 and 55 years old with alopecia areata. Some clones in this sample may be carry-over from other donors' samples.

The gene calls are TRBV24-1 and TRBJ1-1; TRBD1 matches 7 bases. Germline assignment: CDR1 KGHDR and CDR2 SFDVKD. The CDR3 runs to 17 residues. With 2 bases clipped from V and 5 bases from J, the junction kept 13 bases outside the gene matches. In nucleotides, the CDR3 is TGTGCCACCAGTGATTCCCAGGAAACAGGGGCGAGGACTGAAGCTTTCTTT. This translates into CATSDSQETGARTEAFF.

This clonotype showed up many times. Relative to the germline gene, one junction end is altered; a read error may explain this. CDR3 in amino acids: CASSPLTSHQETQYF. DNA of the CDR3: TGTGCTAGCAGCCCGTTGACTAGCCACCAAGAGACCCAGTACTTC. V is TRBV7-7 and J is TRBJ2-5; 7 bases are shared with TRBD2. CDR3 length: 15 amino acids. Germline V gives CDR1 SSHAT, CDR2 FNYEAQ (reference sequence).

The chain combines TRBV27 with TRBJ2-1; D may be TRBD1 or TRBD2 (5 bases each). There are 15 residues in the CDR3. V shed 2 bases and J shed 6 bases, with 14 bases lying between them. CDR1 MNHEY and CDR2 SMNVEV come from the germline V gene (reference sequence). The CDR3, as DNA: TGTGCCAGCAGTTTAATAGGGGACGGATTCAATGAGCAGTTCTTC. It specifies CASSLIGDGFNEQFF.

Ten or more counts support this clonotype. The CDR3 sequence is CASSPSWGEETQYF. For the CDR3, the DNA is TGTGCCAGCAGCCCCAGTTGGGGGGAAGAGACCCAGTACTTC. This chain links TRBV6-5 with TRBJ2-5; possible D gene TRBD2, 6 bases. This CDR3 contains 14 residues. Germline-derived CDR1 and CDR2 are MNHEY and SVGAGI. Trimming cost V 6 bases and J 3 bases, with 14 bases left between them.

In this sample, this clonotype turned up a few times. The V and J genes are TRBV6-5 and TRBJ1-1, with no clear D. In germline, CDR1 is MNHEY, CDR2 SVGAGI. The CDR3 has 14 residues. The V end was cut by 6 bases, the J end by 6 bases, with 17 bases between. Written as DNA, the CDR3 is TGTGCCAGCAGCCTTGGCGACGGGTGGTCTGAAGCTTTCTTT. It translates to CASSLGDGWSEAFF.

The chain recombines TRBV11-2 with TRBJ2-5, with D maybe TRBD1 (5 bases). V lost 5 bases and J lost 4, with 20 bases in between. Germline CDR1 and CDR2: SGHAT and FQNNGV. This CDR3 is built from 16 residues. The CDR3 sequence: CASSVGAAHFRETQYF. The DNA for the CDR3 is TGTGCCAGCAGCGTAGGGGCAGCGCACTTCCGAGAGACCCAGTACTTC. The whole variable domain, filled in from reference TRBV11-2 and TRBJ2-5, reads EAGVAQSPRYKIIEKRQSVAFWCNPISGHATLYWYQQILGQGPKLLIQFQNNGVVDDSQLPKDRFSAERLKGVDSTLKIQPAKLEDSAVYLCASSVGAAHFRETQYFGPGTRLLVL.

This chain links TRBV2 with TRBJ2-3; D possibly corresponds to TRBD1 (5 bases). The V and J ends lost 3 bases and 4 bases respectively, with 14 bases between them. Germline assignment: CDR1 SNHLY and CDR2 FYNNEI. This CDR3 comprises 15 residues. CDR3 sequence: CASSEGQGVPDTQYF. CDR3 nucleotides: TGTGCCAGCAGTGAGGGCCAAGGGGTCCCAGATACGCAGTATTTT.

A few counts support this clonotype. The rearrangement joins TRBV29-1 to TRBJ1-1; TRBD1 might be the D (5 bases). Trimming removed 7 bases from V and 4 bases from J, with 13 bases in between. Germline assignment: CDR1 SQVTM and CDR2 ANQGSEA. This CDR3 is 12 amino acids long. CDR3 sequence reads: CSAAGALTEAFF. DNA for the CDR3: TGCAGCGCCGCCGGGGCTCTCACTGAAGCTTTCTTT.

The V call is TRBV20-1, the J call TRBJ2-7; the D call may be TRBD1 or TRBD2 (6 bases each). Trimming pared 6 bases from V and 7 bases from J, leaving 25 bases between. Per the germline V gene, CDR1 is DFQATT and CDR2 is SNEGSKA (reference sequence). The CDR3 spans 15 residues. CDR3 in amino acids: CSAQGRPAISGEQYF. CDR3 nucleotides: TGCAGTGCCCAGGGGAGGCCGGCCATATCTGGGGAGCAGTACTTC.

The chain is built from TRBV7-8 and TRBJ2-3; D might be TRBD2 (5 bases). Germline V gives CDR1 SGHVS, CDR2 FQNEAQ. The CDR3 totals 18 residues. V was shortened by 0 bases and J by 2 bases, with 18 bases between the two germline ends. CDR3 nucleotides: TGTGCCAGCAGCTTAGCCGGGCCTAGCATAGGTCCCACAGATACGCAGTATTTT. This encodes CASSLAGPSIGPTDTQYF.

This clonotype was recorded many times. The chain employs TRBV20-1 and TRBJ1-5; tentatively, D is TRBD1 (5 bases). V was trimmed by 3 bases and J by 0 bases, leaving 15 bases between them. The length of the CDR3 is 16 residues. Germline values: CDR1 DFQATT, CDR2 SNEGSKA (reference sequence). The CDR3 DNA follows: TGCAGTGCTAGTGTGAGGGGATATCCTAGCAATCAGCCCCAGCATTTT. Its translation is CSASVRGYPSNQPQHF.

CDR3 DNA sequence: TGTGCCAGCTCACCCGGACGGGAAAGAGCAACTAATGAAAAACTGTTTTTT. As protein: CASSPGRERATNEKLFF. The V and J genes are TRBV18 and TRBJ1-4; D call uncertain. Germline V gene data show CDR1 as KGHSH and CDR2 as LQKENI. V lost 3 bases and J lost 0, with 14 bases in between. There are 17 residues in the CDR3.

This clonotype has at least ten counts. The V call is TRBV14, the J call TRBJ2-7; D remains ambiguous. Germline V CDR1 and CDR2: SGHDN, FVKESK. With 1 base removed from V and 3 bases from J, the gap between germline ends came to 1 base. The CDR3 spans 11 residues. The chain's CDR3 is CASSQGYEQYF. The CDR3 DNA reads TGTGCCAGCAGCCAAGGCTACGAGCAGTACTTC.

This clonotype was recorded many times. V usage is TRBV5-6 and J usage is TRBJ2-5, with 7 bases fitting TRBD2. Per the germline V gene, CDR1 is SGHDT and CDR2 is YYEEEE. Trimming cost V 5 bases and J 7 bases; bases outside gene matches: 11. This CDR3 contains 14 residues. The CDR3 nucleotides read TGTGCCAGCAGTAGAGCGGGGTCCGGGACGACCCAGTACTTC. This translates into CASSRAGSGTTQYF.

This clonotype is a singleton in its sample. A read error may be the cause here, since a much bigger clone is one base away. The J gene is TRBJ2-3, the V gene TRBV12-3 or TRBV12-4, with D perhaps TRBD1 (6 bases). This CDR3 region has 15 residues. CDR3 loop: CANSLGQGRTDTQYF. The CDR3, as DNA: TGTGCCAACAGTTTGGGGCAGGGGCGCACAGATACGCAGTATTTT.

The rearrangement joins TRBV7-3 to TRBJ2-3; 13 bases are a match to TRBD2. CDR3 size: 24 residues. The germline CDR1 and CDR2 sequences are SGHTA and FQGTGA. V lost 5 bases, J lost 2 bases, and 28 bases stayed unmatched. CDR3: CASSLNGWRTSGRIVFYTTDTQYF. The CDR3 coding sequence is TGTGCCAGCAGCCTTAACGGGTGGAGGACTAGCGGGAGAATCGTTTTCTACACCACAGATACGCAGTATTTT. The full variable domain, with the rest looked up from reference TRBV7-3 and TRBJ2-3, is GAGVSQTPSNKVTEKGKYVELRCDPISGHTALYWYRQSLGQGPEFLIYFQGTGAADDSGLPNDRFFAVRPEGSVSTLKIQRTERGDSAVYLCASSLNGWRTSGRIVFYTTDTQYFGPGTRLTVL.

CDR3 DNA: TGTGCCAGCAGTGAAACCACTCTCTCGAATACGCAGTATTTT. Translated, it gives CASSETTLSNTQYF. The chain carries TRBV2 and TRBJ2-3, with D unclear. The germline gives CDR1 SNHLY, CDR2 FYNNEI. CDR3 length equals 14 residues. The V and J ends lost 2 bases and 7 bases respectively, with 13 bases between them.

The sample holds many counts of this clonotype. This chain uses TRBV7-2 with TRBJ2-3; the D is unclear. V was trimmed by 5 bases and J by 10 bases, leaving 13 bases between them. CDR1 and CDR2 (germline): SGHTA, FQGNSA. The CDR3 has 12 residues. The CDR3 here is CASSARVPPQYF. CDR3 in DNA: TGTGCCAGCAGCGCTAGAGTTCCCCCGCAGTATTTT.

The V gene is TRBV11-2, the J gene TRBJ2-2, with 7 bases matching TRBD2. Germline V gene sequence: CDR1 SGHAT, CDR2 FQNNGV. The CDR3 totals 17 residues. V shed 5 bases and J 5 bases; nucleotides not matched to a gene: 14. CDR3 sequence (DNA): TGTGCCAGCAGCCCGCGGGGGACCATTTTTATTACCGGGGAGCTGTTTTTT. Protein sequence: CASSPRGTIFITGELFF. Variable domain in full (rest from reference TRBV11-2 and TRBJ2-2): EAGVAQSPRYKIIEKRQSVAFWCNPISGHATLYWYQQILGQGPKLLIQFQNNGVVDDSQLPKDRFSAERLKGVDSTLKIQPAKLEDSAVYLCASSPRGTIFITGELFFGEGSRLTVL.

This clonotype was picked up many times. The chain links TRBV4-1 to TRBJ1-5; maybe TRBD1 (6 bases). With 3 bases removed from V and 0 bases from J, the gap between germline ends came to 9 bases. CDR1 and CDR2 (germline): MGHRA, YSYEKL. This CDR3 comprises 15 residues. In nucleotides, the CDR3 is TGCGCCAGCAGCCATGGGGGCGGTAGCAATCAGCCCCAGCATTTT. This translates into CASSHGGGSNQPQHF.

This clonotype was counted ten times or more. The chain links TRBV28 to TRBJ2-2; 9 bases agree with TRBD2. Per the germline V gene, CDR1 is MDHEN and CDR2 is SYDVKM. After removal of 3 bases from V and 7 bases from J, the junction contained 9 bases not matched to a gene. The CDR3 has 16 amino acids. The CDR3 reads CASSFVIAGEVGELFF. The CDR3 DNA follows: TGTGCCAGCAGTTTTGTTATAGCGGGGGAAGTCGGGGAGCTGTTTTTT.

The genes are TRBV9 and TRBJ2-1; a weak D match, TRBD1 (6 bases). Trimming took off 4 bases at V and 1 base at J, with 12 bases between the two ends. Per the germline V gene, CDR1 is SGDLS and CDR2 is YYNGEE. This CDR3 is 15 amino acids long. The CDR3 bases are TGTGCCAGCAGCCCCCAGGGGTTGTCCTACAATGAGCAGTTCTTC. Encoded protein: CASSPQGLSYNEQFF.

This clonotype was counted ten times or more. CDR3: CASSLGDEQFF. The CDR3 coding sequence is TGTGCCAGCAGTTTAGGCGATGAGCAGTTCTTC. V is TRBV27 and J is TRBJ2-1; D is undetermined. The CDR3 sequence is 11 residues long. Deletions cut 2 bases from V and 8 bases from J, with 4 bases between. Germline values: CDR1 MNHEY, CDR2 SMNVEV (reference sequence).

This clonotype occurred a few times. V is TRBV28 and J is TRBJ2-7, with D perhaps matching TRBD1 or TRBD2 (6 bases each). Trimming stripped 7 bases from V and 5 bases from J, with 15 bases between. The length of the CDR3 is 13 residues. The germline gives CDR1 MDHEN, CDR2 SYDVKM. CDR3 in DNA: TGTGCCAGCAACGGGGGCGCGTCTGACGAGCAGTACTTC. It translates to CASNGGASDEQYF.

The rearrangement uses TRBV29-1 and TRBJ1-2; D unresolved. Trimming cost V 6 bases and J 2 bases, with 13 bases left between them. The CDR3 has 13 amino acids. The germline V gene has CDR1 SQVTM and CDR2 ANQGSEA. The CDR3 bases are TGCAGCGTCCACCTCCTGGCGAACTATGGCTACACCTTC. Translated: CSVHLLANYGYTF.

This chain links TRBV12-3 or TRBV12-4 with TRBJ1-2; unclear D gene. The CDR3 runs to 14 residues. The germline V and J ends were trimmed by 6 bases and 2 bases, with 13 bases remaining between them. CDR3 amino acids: CASSSRSRNYGYTF. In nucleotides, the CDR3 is TGTGCCAGCAGCTCAAGGTCCAGAAACTATGGCTACACCTTC.

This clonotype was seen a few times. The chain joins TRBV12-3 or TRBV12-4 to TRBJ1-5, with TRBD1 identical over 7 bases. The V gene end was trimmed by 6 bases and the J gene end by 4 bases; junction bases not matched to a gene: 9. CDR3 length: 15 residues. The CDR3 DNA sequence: TGTGCCAGCAGATCAGGGGGGTCAACTAATCAGCCCCAGCATTTT. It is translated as CASRSGGSTNQPQHF.

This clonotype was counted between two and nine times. The CDR3 protein is CASSQADADQPQHF. DNA for the CDR3: TGTGCCAGCAGCCAAGCCGACGCAGATCAGCCCCAGCATTTT. The chain combines TRBV3-1 with TRBJ1-5, with unresolved D. The germline gives CDR1 LGHDT, CDR2 YNNKEL (reference sequence). Trimming left V 1 base short and J 5 bases short, with 9 bases between. There are 14 residues in the CDR3.

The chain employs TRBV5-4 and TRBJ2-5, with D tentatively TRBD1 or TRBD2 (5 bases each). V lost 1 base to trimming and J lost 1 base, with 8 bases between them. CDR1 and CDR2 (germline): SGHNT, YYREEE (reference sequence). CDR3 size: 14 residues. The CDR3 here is CASSLLGVQETQYF. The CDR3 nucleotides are TGTGCCAGCAGCTTGCTGGGGGTCCAAGAGACCCAGTACTTC.

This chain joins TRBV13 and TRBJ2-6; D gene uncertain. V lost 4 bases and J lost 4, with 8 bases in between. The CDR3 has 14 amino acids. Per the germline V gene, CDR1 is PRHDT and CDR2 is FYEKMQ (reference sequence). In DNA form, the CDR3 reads TGTGCCAGCAGCTCCCAGTCCGGGGCCAACGTCCTGACTTTC. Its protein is CASSSQSGANVLTF. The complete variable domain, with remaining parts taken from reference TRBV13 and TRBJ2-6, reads AAGVIQSPRHLIKEKRETATLKCYPIPRHDTVYWYQQGPGQDPQFLISFYEKMQSDKGSIPDRFSAQQFSDYHSELNMSSLELGDSALYFCASSSQSGANVLTFGAGSRLTVL.